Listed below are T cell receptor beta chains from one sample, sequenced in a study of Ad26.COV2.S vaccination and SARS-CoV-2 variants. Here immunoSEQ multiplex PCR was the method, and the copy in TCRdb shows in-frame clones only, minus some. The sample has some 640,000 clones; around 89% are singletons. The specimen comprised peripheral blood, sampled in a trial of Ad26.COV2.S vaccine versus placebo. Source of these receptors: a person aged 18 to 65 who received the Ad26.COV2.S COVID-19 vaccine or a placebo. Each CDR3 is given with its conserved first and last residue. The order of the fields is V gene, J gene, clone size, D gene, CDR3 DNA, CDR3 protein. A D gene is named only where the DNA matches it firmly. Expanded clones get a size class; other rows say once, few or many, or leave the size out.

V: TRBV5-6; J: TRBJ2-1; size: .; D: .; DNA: TGTGCCAGCAGCTTCGGGGACCTGTGGGATGAGCAGTTCTTC; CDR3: CASSFGDLWDEQFF
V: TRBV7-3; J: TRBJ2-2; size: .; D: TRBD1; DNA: TGTGCCAGCAGCCCACAGGGGGCCACCGGGGAGCTGTTTTTT; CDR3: CASSPQGATGELFF
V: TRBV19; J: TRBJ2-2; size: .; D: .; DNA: TGTGCCAGTAGTACCATCGGGACCACGTTTACCGGGGAGCTGTTTTTT; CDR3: CASSTIGTTFTGELFF
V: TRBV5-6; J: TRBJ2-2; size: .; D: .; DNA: TGTGCCAGCAGCTTGGGGCAGACCAACACGTTGAGGACCGGGGAGCTGTTTTTT; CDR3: CASSLGQTNTLRTGELFF
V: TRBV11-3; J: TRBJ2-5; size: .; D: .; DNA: TGTGCCAGCGGCCCGGGGAGTCAAGAGACCCAGTACTTC; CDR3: CASGPGSQETQYF
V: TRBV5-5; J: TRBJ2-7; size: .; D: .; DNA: TGTGCCAGCAGCTTGGGCAGTTTCTACGAGCAGTACTTC; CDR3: CASSLGSFYEQYF
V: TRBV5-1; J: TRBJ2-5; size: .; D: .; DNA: TGCGCCAGCAGCCCATCCGAAGAGACCCAGTACTTC; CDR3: CASSPSEETQYF
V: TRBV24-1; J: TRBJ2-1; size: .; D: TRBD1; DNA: TGTGCCACCAGTGTTCGACAGGGGGGCTACAATGAGCAGTTCTTC; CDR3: CATSVRQGGYNEQFF
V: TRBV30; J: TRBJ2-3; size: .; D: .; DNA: TGTGCCTGGAGTGCCGGGAGAGCAGATACGCAGTATTTT; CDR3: CAWSAGRADTQYF
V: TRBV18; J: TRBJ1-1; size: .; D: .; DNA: TGTGCCAGCTCGGGTGGTGGGGGGTCGAGGAACACTGAAGCTTTCTTT; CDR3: CASSGGGGSRNTEAFF
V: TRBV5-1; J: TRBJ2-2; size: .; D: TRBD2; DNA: TGCGCCAGCAGCTTAGGTCTAGCGGAAATGAACACCGGGGAGCTGTTTTTT; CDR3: CASSLGLAEMNTGELFF
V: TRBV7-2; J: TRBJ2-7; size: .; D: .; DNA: TGTGCCAGCAGCTTATCCGGGACCGAATCGGGGCGGCAGTACTTC; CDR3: CASSLSGTESGRQYF
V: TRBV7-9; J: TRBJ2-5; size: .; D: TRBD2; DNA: TGTGCCAGCAGCTTAACTAGCGGGAGAGGTGAGACCCAGTACTTC; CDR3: CASSLTSGRGETQYF
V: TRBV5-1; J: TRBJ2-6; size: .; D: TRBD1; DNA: TGCGCCAGCAGCTTGCTGGGACAGTCTGCTGGGGCCAACGTCCTGACTTTC; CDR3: CASSLLGQSAGANVLTF
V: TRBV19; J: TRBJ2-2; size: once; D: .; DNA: TGTGCCAGTAGTACCTCGGTCCCAGGGGAGCTGTTTTTT; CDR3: CASSTSVPGELFF
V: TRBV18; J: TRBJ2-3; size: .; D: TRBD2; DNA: TGTGCCAGCTCGTATATCACGGGACTAGACACAGATACGCAGTATTTT; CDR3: CASSYITGLDTDTQYF
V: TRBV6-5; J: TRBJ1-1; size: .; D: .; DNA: TGTGCCAGCAGTTACACCTCGGGCCAGAACACTGAAGCTTTCTTT; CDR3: CASSYTSGQNTEAFF
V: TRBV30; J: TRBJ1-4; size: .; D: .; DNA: TGTGCCTGGAGTTCAGGGGCGGAAAAACTGTTTTTT; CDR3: CAWSSGAEKLFF
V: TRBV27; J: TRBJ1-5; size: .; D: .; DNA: TGTGCCACCCCCGGGCGGGACCAGCCCCAGCATTTT; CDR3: CATPGRDQPQHF
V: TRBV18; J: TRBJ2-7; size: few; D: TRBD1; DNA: TGTGCCAGCTCACCGACGGGACAGGGTGCCTACGAGCAGTACTTC; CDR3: CASSPTGQGAYEQYF
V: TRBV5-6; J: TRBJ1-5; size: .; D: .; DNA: TGTGCCAGCAGCTTGGGGCAGATCCAGCCCCAGCATTTT; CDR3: CASSLGQIQPQHF
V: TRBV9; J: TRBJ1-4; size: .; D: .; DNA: TGTGCCAGCAGCATCCGGGGTGGGGGGAGTGAAAAACTGTTTTTT; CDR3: CASSIRGGGSEKLFF
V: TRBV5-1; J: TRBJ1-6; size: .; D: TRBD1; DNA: TGCGCCAGCAGCTTGGAGGGGGCCGGGTCACCCCTCCACTTT; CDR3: CASSLEGAGSPLHF
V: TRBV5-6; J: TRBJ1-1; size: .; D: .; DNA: TGTGCCAGCAGCTTGAATACTCGGGGAGCTTTCTTT; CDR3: CASSLNTRGAFF
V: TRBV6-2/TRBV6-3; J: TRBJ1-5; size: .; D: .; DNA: TGTGCCAGCAGTCAGCCCCTAGGGGGTACAATCAATCAGCCCCAGCATTTT; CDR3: CASSQPLGGTINQPQHF
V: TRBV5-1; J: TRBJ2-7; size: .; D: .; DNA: TGCGCCAGCAGCTTGGGTCGCGGGACAATCCACGAGCAGTACTTC; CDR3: CASSLGRGTIHEQYF
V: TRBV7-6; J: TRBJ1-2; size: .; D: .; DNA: TGTGCCAGCCGAAAACTCGGGGGCACCAACTATGGCTACACCTTC; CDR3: CASRKLGGTNYGYTF
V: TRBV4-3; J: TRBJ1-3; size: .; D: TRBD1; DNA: TGCGCCAGCAGCATTGACAGGGTGGCTCGAGGAAACACCATATATTTT; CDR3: CASSIDRVARGNTIYF
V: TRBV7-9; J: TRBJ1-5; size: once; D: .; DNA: TGTGCCAGCAGCTTACCAGCAGGCGAAGGTAACAATCAGCCCCAGCATTTT; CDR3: CASSLPAGEGNNQPQHF
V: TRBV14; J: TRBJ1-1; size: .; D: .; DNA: TGTGCCAGCAGCCAGCAGGGAGCAATGAACACTGAAGCTTTCTTT; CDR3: CASSQQGAMNTEAFF
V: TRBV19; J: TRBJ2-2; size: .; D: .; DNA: TGTGCCAGTAGTATAGGTTCGGGCAGGGGAACCGGGGAGCTGTTTTTT; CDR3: CASSIGSGRGTGELFF
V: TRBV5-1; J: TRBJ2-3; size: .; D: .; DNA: TGCGCCAGCAGCTTGGAACAGGGAGGGAGGTATTTT; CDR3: CASSLEQGGRYF
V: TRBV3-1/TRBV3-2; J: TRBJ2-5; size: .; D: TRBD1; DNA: TGTGCCAGCAGCCAACCAACCCGGGACAGGGGGAAAGAGACCCAGTACTTC; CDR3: CASSQPTRDRGKETQYF
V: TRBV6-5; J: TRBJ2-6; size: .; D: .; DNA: TGTGCCAGCAGTTACCCGGACAGAACCAACGTCCTGACTTTC; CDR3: CASSYPDRTNVLTF
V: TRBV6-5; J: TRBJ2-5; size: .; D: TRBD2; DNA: TGTGCCAGCAGTTGCTGGACTAGCGGGACCGAAGAGACCCAGTACTTC; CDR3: CASSCWTSGTEETQYF
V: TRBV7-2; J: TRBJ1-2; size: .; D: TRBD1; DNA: TGTGCCAGCAGAGATGTCCCGGGACAGGGGAATGGCTACACCTTC; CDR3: CASRDVPGQGNGYTF
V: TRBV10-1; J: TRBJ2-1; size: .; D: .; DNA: TGCGCCAGCAGTGAGGCGGGAACCGTCGATGAGCAGTTCTTC; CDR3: CASSEAGTVDEQFF
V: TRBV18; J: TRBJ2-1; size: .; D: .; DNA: TGTGCCAGCTCACCGGCGGGGACCTACTACAATGAGCAGTTCTTC; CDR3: CASSPAGTYYNEQFF
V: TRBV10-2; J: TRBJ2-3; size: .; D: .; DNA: TGCGCCAGCAGTGAGGGGCAGCGCGGCACAGATACGCAGTATTTT; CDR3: CASSEGQRGTDTQYF
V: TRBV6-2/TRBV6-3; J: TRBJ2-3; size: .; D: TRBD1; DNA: TGTGCCAGCAGTTACCCCAGGGGGCTCGGAGATACGCAGTATTTT; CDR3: CASSYPRGLGDTQYF
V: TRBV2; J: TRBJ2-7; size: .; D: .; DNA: TGTGCCAGCGGGGGGGACAGACCCTACGAGCAGTACTTC; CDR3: CASGGDRPYEQYF
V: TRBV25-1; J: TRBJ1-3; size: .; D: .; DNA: TGTGCCAGCAGCGGGGGACTGACTTCTGGAAACACCATATATTTT; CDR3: CASSGGLTSGNTIYF
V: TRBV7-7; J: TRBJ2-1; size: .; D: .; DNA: TGTGCCAGCAGTACCGGGACCAACAATGAGCAGTTCTTC; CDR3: CASSTGTNNEQFF
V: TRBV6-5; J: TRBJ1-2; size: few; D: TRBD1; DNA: TGTGCCAGCAGTTACTCGCAGGGGGGAAACTATGGCTACACCTTC; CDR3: CASSYSQGGNYGYTF
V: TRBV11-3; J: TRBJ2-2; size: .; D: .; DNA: TGTGCCAGCGGGACATACACCGGGGAGCTGTTTTTT; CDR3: CASGTYTGELFF
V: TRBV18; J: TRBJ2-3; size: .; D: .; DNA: TGTGCCAGCTCACCAGCGGCGGGTCGCACAGATACGCAGTATTTT; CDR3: CASSPAAGRTDTQYF
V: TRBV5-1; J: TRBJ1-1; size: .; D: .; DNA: TGCGCCAGCAGCTCGGGACGGACGAACACTGAAGCTTTCTTT; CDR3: CASSSGRTNTEAFF
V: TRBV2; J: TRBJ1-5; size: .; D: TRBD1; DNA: TGTGCCACGTCCGGAACAGGGGGCAATCAGCCCCAGCATTTT; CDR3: CATSGTGGNQPQHF